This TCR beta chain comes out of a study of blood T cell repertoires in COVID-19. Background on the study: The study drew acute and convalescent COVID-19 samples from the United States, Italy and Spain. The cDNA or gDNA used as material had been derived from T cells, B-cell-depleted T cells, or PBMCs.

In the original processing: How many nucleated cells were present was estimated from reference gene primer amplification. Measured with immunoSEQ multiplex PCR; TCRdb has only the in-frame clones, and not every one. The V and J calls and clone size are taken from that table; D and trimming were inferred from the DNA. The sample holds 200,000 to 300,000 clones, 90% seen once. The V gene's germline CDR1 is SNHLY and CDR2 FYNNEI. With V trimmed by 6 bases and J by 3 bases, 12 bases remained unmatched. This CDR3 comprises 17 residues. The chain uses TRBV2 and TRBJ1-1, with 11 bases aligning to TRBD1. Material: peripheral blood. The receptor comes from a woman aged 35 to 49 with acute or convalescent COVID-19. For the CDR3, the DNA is TGTGCCAGCAGCGAGGATTGGACAGGGGGCATTTACACTGAAGCTTTCTTT. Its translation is CASSEDWTGGIYTEAFF.